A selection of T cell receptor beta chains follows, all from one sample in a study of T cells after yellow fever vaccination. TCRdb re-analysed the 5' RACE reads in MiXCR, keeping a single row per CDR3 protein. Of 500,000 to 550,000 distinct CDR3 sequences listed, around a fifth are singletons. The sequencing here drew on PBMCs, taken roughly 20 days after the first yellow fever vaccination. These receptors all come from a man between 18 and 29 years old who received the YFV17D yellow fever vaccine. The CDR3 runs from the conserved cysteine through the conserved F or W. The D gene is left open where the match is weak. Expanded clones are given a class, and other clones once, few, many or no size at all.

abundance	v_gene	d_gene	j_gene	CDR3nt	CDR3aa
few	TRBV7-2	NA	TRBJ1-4	TGTGCCAGCAGCTCGACCGGCTGGGCGAAAAAACTGTTTTTT	CASSSTGWAKKLFF
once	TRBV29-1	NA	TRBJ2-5	TGCAGCGTTGTTTGGACGCAGACTACCCAGTACTTC	CSVVWTQTTQYF
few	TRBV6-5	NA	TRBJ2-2	TGTGCCAGCAGTTACGGGGCAGACACCGGGGAGCTGTTTTTT	CASSYGADTGELFF
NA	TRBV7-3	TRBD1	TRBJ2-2	TGTGCCAGCAGCTCCGGACAGGGAGCGAACACCGGGGAGCTGTTTTTT	CASSSGQGANTGELFF
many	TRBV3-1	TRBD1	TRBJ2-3	TGTGCCAGCAGCCATCGGGACAGGGGGCAGCCAGATACGCAGTATTTT	CASSHRDRGQPDTQYF
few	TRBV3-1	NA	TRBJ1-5	TGTGCCAGCAGCCAGGGTTTTGCCGGGGGCAATCAGCCCCAGCATTTT	CASSQGFAGGNQPQHF
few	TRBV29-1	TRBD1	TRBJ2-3	TGCAGCGCCTTGTCGACAGGGGGATTAGATACGCAGTATTTT	CSALSTGGLDTQYF
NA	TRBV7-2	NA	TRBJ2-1	TGTGCCAGCAGCTTAAACCCGGCAGATCGGAATGAGCAGTTCTTC	CASSLNPADRNEQFF
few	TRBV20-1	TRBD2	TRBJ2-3	TGCAGTGCTAGCCTAGCGGGCAACACAGATACGCAGTATTTT	CSASLAGNTDTQYF
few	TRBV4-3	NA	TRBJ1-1	TGCGCCAGCAGCCTGCGCTCCCTGAACACTGAAGCTTTCTTT	CASSLRSLNTEAFF
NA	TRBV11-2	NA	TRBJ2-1	TGTGCCAGCAGCTCGAGGGGGGAGAGGTTCTACAATGAGCAGTTCTTC	CASSSRGERFYNEQFF
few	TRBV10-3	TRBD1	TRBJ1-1	TGTGCCACGTATGACAGGGAGGGGAACACTGAAGCTTTCTTT	CATYDREGNTEAFF
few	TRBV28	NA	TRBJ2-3	TGTGCCAGCGGGTCCCGGGGGCCCACAGATACGCAGTATTTT	CASGSRGPTDTQYF
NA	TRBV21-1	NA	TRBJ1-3	TGTGCCAGCACTACAGGGGCTCTTACCATATATTTT	CASTTGALTIYF
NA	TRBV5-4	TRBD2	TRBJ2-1	TGTGCCAGCAGTCTGGGACCACTAGCGGGACAGTTCTTC	CASSLGPLAGQFF
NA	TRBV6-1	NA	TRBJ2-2	TGTGCCAGCAGTGAATTCTCCCTCGGGGAGCTGTTTTTT	CASSEFSLGELFF
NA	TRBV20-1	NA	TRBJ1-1	TGCAGTGCTCGCCGGGCCCCCGCCCAGCCTGAAGCTTTCTTT	CSARRAPAQPEAFF
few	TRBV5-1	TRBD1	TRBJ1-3	TGCGCCAGCAGCGGAAGTACAGGGGGCTCTGGAAACACCATATATTTT	CASSGSTGGSGNTIYF
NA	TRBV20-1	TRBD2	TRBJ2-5	TGCAGTACTAGCGAGGCGGGGCAAGAGACCCAGTACTTC	CSTSEAGQETQYF
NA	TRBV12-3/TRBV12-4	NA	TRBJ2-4	TGTGCCAGCAGCCCACGCAGCATTCAGTACTTC	CASSPRSIQYF
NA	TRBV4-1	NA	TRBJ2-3	TGCGCCAGCAGCCAAGAGGGATCTAGCACAGATACGCAGTATTTT	CASSQEGSSTDTQYF
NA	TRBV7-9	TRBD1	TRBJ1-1	TGTGCCAGCAGCCCGGACAGGTTGGGTTTGCGCACTGAAGCTTTCTTT	CASSPDRLGLRTEAFF
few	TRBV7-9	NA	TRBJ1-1	TGTGCCAGCAGCTTAGAGCCGGGCGCGAACACTGAAGCTTTCTTT	CASSLEPGANTEAFF
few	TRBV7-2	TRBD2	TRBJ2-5	TGTGCCAGCAGCCCGATCCGGGACTACCCACTCCAAGAGACCCAGTACTTC	CASSPIRDYPLQETQYF
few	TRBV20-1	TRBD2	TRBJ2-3	TGCAGTGCTAGGGAAGCGGGGGGGCGGAATACGCAGTATTTT	CSAREAGGRNTQYF
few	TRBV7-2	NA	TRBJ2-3	TGTGCCAGCAGCATAGACCCCCGAGGAGGCACAGATACGCAGTATTTT	CASSIDPRGGTDTQYF
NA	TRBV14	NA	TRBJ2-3	TGTGCCAGCAGCCAAGTTGGGGCCACCGGTACGCAGTATTTT	CASSQVGATGTQYF
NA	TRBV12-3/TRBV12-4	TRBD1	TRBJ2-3	TGTGCCAGCACCCGGACAGGGTGGGATACGCAGTATTTT	CASTRTGWDTQYF
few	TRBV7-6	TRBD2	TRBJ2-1	TGTGCCAGCAGCCTAGGAGCTAGCGGGCGATACAATGAGCAGTTCTTC	CASSLGASGRYNEQFF
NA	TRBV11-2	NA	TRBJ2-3	TGTGCCAGCAGCTTAGTTCCGCGGTTCGCAGATACGCAGTATTTT	CASSLVPRFADTQYF
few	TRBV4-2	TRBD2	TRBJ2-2	TGTGCCAGCAGCCAAGATCGAGCGGGGGGCACCGGGGAGCTGTTTTTT	CASSQDRAGGTGELFF
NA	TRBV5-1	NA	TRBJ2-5	TGCGCCAGCAGCTTGGCTGCGGGGCGTCAAGAGACCCAGTACTTC	CASSLAAGRQETQYF
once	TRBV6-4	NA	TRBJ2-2	TGTGCCAGCAGGAAGATGGAGAACACCGGGGAGCTGTTTTTT	CASRKMENTGELFF
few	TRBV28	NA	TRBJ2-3	TGTGCCAGCAGTTTTAAATGGGTCCTGAGCGATACGCAGTATTTT	CASSFKWVLSDTQYF
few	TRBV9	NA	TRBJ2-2	TGTGCCAGCAGCGTAGCTCCGGGGGACACCGGGGAGCTGTTTTTT	CASSVAPGDTGELFF
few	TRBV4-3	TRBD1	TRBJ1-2	TGCGCCAGCAGCCAATACCTTGGGGCAGGGGGAAACTATGGCTACACCTTC	CASSQYLGAGGNYGYTF
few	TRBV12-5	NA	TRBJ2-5	TGTGCTAGTGGCCCCGGGGGGACCCAGTACTTC	CASGPGGTQYF
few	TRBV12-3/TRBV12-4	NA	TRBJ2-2	TGTGCCAGCAGCCTCGGGCCTCGGACCGGGGAGCTGTTTTTT	CASSLGPRTGELFF
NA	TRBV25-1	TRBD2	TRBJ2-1	TGTGCCAGCAGTGGTTGGCGGGGGGGGGCAAATGAGCAGTTCTTC	CASSGWRGGANEQFF
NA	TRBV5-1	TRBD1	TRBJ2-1	TGCGCCAGCAGCCCAGGGGACAGGGTACCGTACAAAGACACCTACAATGAGCAGTTCTTC	CASSPGDRVPYKDTYNEQFF